The 29 T cell receptor beta chains in this list originate from one sample, sequenced in a study of T cell responses to AZD1222 COVID-19 vaccine. The protocol was immunoSEQ multiplex PCR, while the TCRdb copy is restricted to in-frame clones and leaves out a portion. The sample comprises fewer than 90,000 clones, over 80% of which are singletons, and roughly 11% rests with the top ten. The sequenced sample was peripheral blood, obtained 28 days after the second AZD1222 dose. Source of these receptors: an adult who received the AZD1222 COVID-19 vaccine.

The chain links TRBV18 to TRBJ2-7; D unclear. This CDR3 spans 14 amino acids. The germline V and J ends were trimmed by 2 bases and 0 bases, with 8 bases remaining between them. Germline values: CDR1 KGHSH, CDR2 LQKENI. The CDR3 sequence is CASSPDTVSYEQYF. The DNA for the CDR3 is TGTGCCAGCTCACCAGATACCGTCTCCTACGAGCAGTACTTC.

This chain joins TRBV7-2 and TRBJ1-2, with D possibly TRBD1 on 5 matching bases. V was cut by 5 bases and J by 2 bases, with 12 bases left in between. The CDR3 runs 14 residues. Germline V gene sequence: CDR1 SGHTA, CDR2 FQGNSA. CDR3 nucleotides: TGTGCCAGCAGCCCTGGGACGGCAAACTATGGCTACACCTTC. Its protein is CASSPGTANYGYTF.

Comments on this clone: The same CDR3 is also encoded by other DNA sequences in this sample. The chain combines TRBV5-1 with TRBJ1-1, with a tentative D call TRBD1 (5 bases). This CDR3 is 14 amino acids long. In germline, CDR1 is SGHRS, CDR2 YFSETQ. V was pared by 5 bases and J by 1 base, with 12 bases between. CDR3 loop: CASSNGQPNTEAFF. For the CDR3, the DNA is TGCGCCAGCAGTAACGGACAACCGAACACTGAAGCTTTCTTT.

The rearrangement links TRBV7-9 to TRBJ2-1; the D is unclear. CDR1 and CDR2 (germline): SEHNR, FQNEAQ (reference sequence). This CDR3 is 12 amino acids long. Trimming left V 1 base short and J 9 bases short, with 7 bases between. CDR3 sequence reads: CASSLVGSEQFF. In DNA form, the CDR3 reads TGTGCCAGCAGCTTAGTAGGCAGTGAGCAGTTCTTC.

The genes are TRBV6-4 and TRBJ1-5, with unresolved D. CDR1 and CDR2 (germline): MRHNA, SNTAGT. This CDR3 region has 15 residues. Trimming stripped 3 bases from V and 1 base from J, with 10 bases between. Here the CDR3 reads CASSEQGGSNQPQHF. The DNA of the CDR3 is TGTGCCAGCAGTGAGCAAGGTGGGAGCAATCAGCCCCAGCATTTT.

This rearrangement joins TRBV28 to TRBJ2-7, with D perhaps given as TRBD1 or TRBD2 (5 bases each). This CDR3 is built from 16 residues. Germline loops: CDR1 MDHEN, CDR2 SYDVKM. Deletions cut 5 bases from V and 5 bases from J, with 22 bases between. Here the CDR3 DNA reads TGTGCCAGCAGTCCCCGAGTGGGGGATTATAATGACGAGCAGTACTTC. The encoded protein is CASSPRVGDYNDEQYF.

The rearrangement links TRBV9 to TRBJ1-1; weak D call: TRBD1 (6 bases). The CDR3 has 15 amino acids. CDR1 and CDR2 from the germline V gene are SGDLS and YYNGEE. V was clipped by 0 bases and J by 7 bases, with 16 bases between them. Here the CDR3 reads CASSVEPGAGVEAFF. The CDR3 bases are TGTGCCAGCAGCGTAGAACCAGGGGCCGGGGTTGAAGCTTTCTTT.

The chain is built from TRBV23-1 and TRBJ1-5; TRBD1 aligns across 10 bases. TRBV23-1 is an open reading frame, and its role is uncertain. Trimming removed 4 bases from V and 3 bases from J; junction bases left unmatched: 6. The CDR3 has 16 residues. CDR3 residues: CASSPEGQGFNQPQHF. CDR3 DNA: TGCGCCAGCAGTCCAGAGGGACAGGGGTTCAATCAGCCCCAGCATTTT.

The chain's CDR3 is CASSPPGQVNSPLHF. Written as DNA, the CDR3 is TGTGCCAGCTCACCCCCGGGACAGGTCAATTCACCCCTCCACTTT. The chain combines TRBV18 with TRBJ1-6; 8 bases fit TRBD1. The V and J ends lost 3 bases and 7 bases, in that order; junction bases with no gene match: 5. The CDR3 is 15 amino acids. From germline, CDR1 is KGHSH and CDR2 LQKENI.

The chain uses TRBV7-8 and TRBJ1-5; D might be TRBD1 (5 bases). This CDR3 contains 12 residues. Germline lookup yields CDR1 SGHVS and CDR2 FQNEAQ. V dropped 5 bases and J dropped 5 bases, with 7 bases sitting between them. CDR3 DNA: TGTGCCAGCAGCCAGGGTGATCAGCCCCAGCATTTT. Translating gives CASSQGDQPQHF.

V gene TRBV28 combines with J gene TRBJ1-5; D might be TRBD1 (5 bases). CDR1 MDHEN and CDR2 SYDVKM come from the germline V gene. The CDR3 length is 15 residues. Trimming pared 2 bases from V and 3 bases from J, leaving 11 bases between. CDR3 nucleotides: TGTGCCAGCAGTTTACGGGGCGCCTTCAATCAGCCCCAGCATTTT. It specifies CASSLRGAFNQPQHF.

This chain uses TRBV30 with TRBJ1-2; TRBD1 is a possible D gene (6 bases). V gave up 0 bases and J gave up 1 base, with 9 bases separating them. The CDR3 extends over 14 amino acids. Germline V gives CDR1 GTSNPN, CDR2 SVGIG (reference sequence). CDR3 residues: CAWSVGTFNYGYTF. The CDR3 DNA reads TGTGCCTGGAGTGTGGGGACATTTAACTATGGCTACACCTTC.

The gene calls are TRBV9 and TRBJ2-3; D call uncertain. The CDR3 has 15 residues. Trimming removed 2 bases at V and 0 bases at J, with 10 bases between. CDR1 SGDLS and CDR2 YYNGEE come from the germline V gene. CDR3 nucleotides: TGTGCCAGCAGCGTGGGTCCAACTAGCACAGATACGCAGTATTTT. Its translation: CASSVGPTSTDTQYF.

The chain joins TRBV5-1 to TRBJ1-2; possibly TRBD1 for D (6 bases). This CDR3 spans 13 amino acids. Germline V gives CDR1 SGHRS, CDR2 YFSETQ. V gave up 4 bases and J gave up 10 bases, with 17 bases separating them. The chain's CDR3 is CASSTRGGGSYTF. In nucleotides, the CDR3 is TGCGCCAGCAGCACAAGGGGGGGCGGATCCTACACCTTC.

The chain links TRBV19 to TRBJ1-6; D may be TRBD1 (6 bases). Germline CDR1 and CDR2: LNHDA and SQIVND (reference sequence). The CDR3 spans 12 residues. V dropped 9 bases and J dropped 10 bases, with 13 bases sitting between them. DNA of the CDR3: TGTGCCAGCACAGGGTCGGGGTCACCCCTCCACTTT. This codes for CASTGSGSPLHF.

This chain joins TRBV29-1 and TRBJ1-2; D is ambiguous. CDR3 length: 11 residues. Trimming stripped 7 bases from V and 4 bases from J, with 10 bases between. In germline, CDR1 is SQVTM, CDR2 ANQGSEA. CDR3 nucleotides: TGCAGCGATGCTTCCGGCTATGGCTACACCTTC. Protein: CSDASGYGYTF.

The rearrangement joins TRBV5-5 to TRBJ2-5; 14 bases map to TRBD2. The ends lost 3 bases at V and 9 bases at J; junction bases unmatched: 10. CDR1 is SGHKS, CDR2 YYEKEE, per germline (reference sequence). The CDR3 sequence is 16 residues long. The CDR3 nucleotides read TGTGCCAGCAGCTCCACGCCGGGACTAGCGGGGGTGCCCCAGTACTTC. This translates into CASSSTPGLAGVPQYF.

The rearrangement uses TRBV19 and TRBJ2-2; tentatively, D is TRBD1 (5 bases). The CDR3 sequence is 15 residues long. The germline V gene encodes CDR1 LNHDA and CDR2 SQIVND (reference sequence). V gave up 4 bases and J gave up 4 bases, with 13 bases separating them. The CDR3 nucleotides read TGTGCCAGTAGTAATCAGGGTTTGGTCACCGGGGAGCTGTTTTTT. The encoded protein is CASSNQGLVTGELFF. Drawing the rest from reference TRBV19 and TRBJ2-2, the complete variable domain is DGGITQSPKYLFRKEGQNVTLSCEQNLNHDAMYWYRQDPGQGLRLIYYSQIVNDFQKGDIAEGYSVSREKKESFPLTVTSAQKNPTAFYLCASSNQGLVTGELFFGEGSRLTVL.

The chain links TRBV3-1 (or the pseudogene TRBV3-2) to TRBJ1-2; D may be TRBD1 (5 bases). Germline CDR1 is LGHDT and CDR2 is YNNKEL (reference sequence). V lost 0 bases and J 7 bases, leaving 9 bases between the germline ends. This CDR3 region has 13 residues. The CDR3 region is CASSQDPGAGYTF. CDR3 coding DNA: TGTGCCAGCAGCCAAGATCCCGGGGCTGGCTACACCTTC.

Of note for this clone: This sample also contains other DNA sequences that code for the same CDR3. J is TRBJ2-7 and V is TRBV12-3 or TRBV12-4; D unresolved. This CDR3 has 13 residues. Trimming took 1 base from V and 4 from J, leaving 8 bases between them. The CDR3 reads CASSLVGDYEQYF. The CDR3 bases are TGTGCCAGCAGTTTAGTTGGGGATTACGAGCAGTACTTC.

The V gene is TRBV9, the J gene TRBJ1-6; the D is unclear. V gave up 0 bases and J gave up 10 bases, with 14 bases separating them. Germline assignment: CDR1 SGDLS and CDR2 YYNGEE. This CDR3 is 15 amino acids long. CDR3: CASSVGGSRGSPLHF. The CDR3, as DNA: TGTGCCAGCAGCGTAGGAGGCAGCCGTGGGTCACCCCTCCACTTT.

The rearrangement uses TRBV5-1 and TRBJ2-5; D may be TRBD1 (5 bases). V gave up 1 base and J gave up 3 bases, with 10 bases separating them. The V gene's germline CDR1 is SGHRS and CDR2 YFSETQ. The CDR3 is 14 amino acids. The CDR3 sequence is CASSLYDSEETQYF. In nucleotides, the CDR3 is TGCGCCAGCAGCTTGTACGACAGTGAAGAGACCCAGTACTTC.

The J gene is TRBJ2-7, the V gene TRBV4-1; D gene unclear. This CDR3 has 17 residues. The germline CDR1 and CDR2 sequences are MGHRA and YSYEKL. V gave up 0 bases and J gave up 3 bases, with 18 bases separating them. DNA for the CDR3: TGCGCCAGCAGCCAAGATGGTCAAAGGTCTAGGATCTACGAGCAGTACTTC. Residues: CASSQDGQRSRIYEQYF.

In this sample, this clone turned up once. This sequence joins TRBV18 and TRBJ2-2, with 7 bases fitting TRBD1. V was clipped by 4 bases and J by 0 bases; unmatched bases: 2. CDR1 is KGHSH, CDR2 LQKENI, per germline. CDR3 length: 15 residues. DNA of the CDR3: TGTGCCAGCTCACAGGGACAGACGAACACCGGGGAGCTGTTTTTT. Translation gives CASSQGQTNTGELFF. Supplemented by reference TRBV18 and TRBJ2-2, the full variable domain reads NAGVMQNPRHLVRRRGQEARLRCSPMKGHSHVYWYRQLPEEGLKFMVYLQKENIIDESGMPKERFSAEFPKEGPSILRIQQVVRGDSAAYFCASSQGQTNTGELFFGEGSRLTVL.

This clone was seen only a few times. V gene TRBV19 combines with J gene TRBJ1-1, with a tentative D call TRBD1 (5 bases). Trimming removed 9 bases from V and 3 bases from J, with 14 bases in between. CDR1 LNHDA and CDR2 SQIVND come from the germline V gene (reference sequence). This CDR3 spans 13 amino acids. Here the CDR3 DNA reads TGTGCCAGCCATTCGACGGGGGACACTGAAGCTTTCTTT. Its translation: CASHSTGDTEAFF.

The rearrangement joins TRBV7-9 to TRBJ2-7, with D unclear. The CDR3 has 11 amino acids. Looked up from germline, CDR1 is SEHNR and CDR2 is FQNEAQ (reference sequence). Trimming shortened V by 5 bases and J by 5 bases, and 7 bases separated the two germline ends. CDR3 coding DNA: TGTGCCAGCAGCCCGAGCGACGAGCAGTACTTC. This translates into CASSPSDEQYF.

Points on this clone: A read error may produce the germline difference seen at one junction end. This chain links TRBV7-9 with TRBJ1-4, with D perhaps TRBD1 (5 bases). Germline V gene sequence: CDR1 SEHNR, CDR2 FQNEAQ (reference sequence). This CDR3 is built from 15 residues. In DNA, the CDR3 is TGTGCCAGCACCTTAGGAGGGGCTGCGGGGGAAAAACTGTTTTTT. Residues: CASTLGGAAGEKLFF.

The chain carries TRBV5-8 and TRBJ1-1; D remains unclear. This CDR3 is 13 amino acids long. V was pared by 0 bases and J by 1 base, with 4 bases between. Germline CDR1 SGHTS, CDR2 YDEGEE. The CDR3 region is CASSLARNTEAFF. DNA of the CDR3: TGTGCCAGCAGCTTGGCACGGAACACTGAAGCTTTCTTT.

J is TRBJ1-3 and V is TRBV6-1; D call uncertain. With 0 bases removed from V and 0 bases from J, the gap between germline ends came to 9 bases. This CDR3 contains 16 residues. The germline gives CDR1 MNHNS, CDR2 SASEGT. CDR3 in amino acids: CASSEALVGSGNTIYF. In nucleotides, the CDR3 is TGTGCCAGCAGTGAAGCGCTTGTAGGCTCTGGAAACACCATATATTTT.